A selection of T cell receptor beta chains follows, all from one sample in a study of control samples from healthy donors and cancer patients. The protocol was immunoSEQ multiplex PCR, while the TCRdb copy is restricted to in-frame clones and leaves out a portion. The sample carries some 100,000 clones, 80% to 90% recorded once. The specimen was blood. These receptors were collected from a woman in her forties or fifties in good health. Both conserved end residues are part of each CDR3. The D gene is left open where the match is weak. Only part of the rows carry a size: once, few, many, or a class if the clone is expanded.

>NA|TRBV7-9|NA|TRBJ2-7|16
TGTGCCAGCAGCCCCTGGACAGCCGACAAAATCTACGAGCAGTACTTC
CASSPWTADKIYEQYF
>NA|TRBV4-1|NA|TRBJ2-5|16
TGCGCCAGCAGCCAAGGCGGCCCGGGGCTAGCGTCGACCCAGTACTTC
CASSQGGPGLASTQYF
>NA|TRBV3-1/TRBV3-2|NA|TRBJ2-1|15
TGTGCCAGCAGCCCTTACCGTGGGCAACTCAATGAGCAGTTCTTC
CASSPYRGQLNEQFF
>NA|TRBV27|NA|TRBJ1-1|13
TGTGCCAGCAGTTTACTCGTCAGCCATGAAGCTTTCTTT
CASSLLVSHEAFF
>TRBD2|TRBV6-6|NA|TRBJ2-1|16
TGTGCCAGCAGACCGCCGACTAGCGGGGGGGCAGGTGAGCAGTTCTTC
CASRPPTSGGAGEQFF
>NA|TRBV4-1|NA|TRBJ1-2|15
TGCGCCAGCAGCCGCACCGTCGACCCTAACTATGGCTACACCTTC
CASSRTVDPNYGYTF
>TRBD1|TRBV5-6|NA|TRBJ1-1|18
TGTGCCAGCAGCCTCCCCATCAGGGGGCCTGGGAGGAACACTGAAGCTTTCTTT
CASSLPIRGPGRNTEAFF
>TRBD1|TRBV6-4|NA|TRBJ1-2|15
TGTGCCAGCAGTGACGGACAGGGGGCTTATTATGGCTACACCTTC
CASSDGQGAYYGYTF
>NA|TRBV6-5|few|TRBJ1-1|13
TGTGCCAGCAGTTACCAGGGGATCGGCGTAGCTTTCTTT
CASSYQGIGVAFF
>TRBD1|TRBV5-8|NA|TRBJ2-1|15
TGTGCCAGCAGCTTAGGTCAGGGGGCGATGAATGAGCAGTTCTTC
CASSLGQGAMNEQFF
>NA|TRBV28|once|TRBJ1-2|13
TGTGCCAGCAGTTTAGCACGGAGATATGGCTACACCTTC
CASSLARRYGYTF
>TRBD2|TRBV30|NA|TRBJ2-7|17
TGTGCCTGGAGGATGGGGTTTGCGGGGGGGCCTCAAAACGAGCAGTACTTC
CAWRMGFAGGPQNEQYF
>NA|TRBV30|NA|TRBJ1-1|12
TGTGCCTGGAGTGTACTTCTCTCGGTGGCTTTCTTT
CAWSVLLSVAFF
>NA|TRBV19|NA|TRBJ2-5|15
TGTGCCAGTAGTATAGGATACGCGGTCATAGAGACCCAGTACTTC
CASSIGYAVIETQYF
>TRBD1|TRBV2|NA|TRBJ2-3|15
TGTGCCACGCAGGGTGACAGGGGAATACCGGATACGCAGTATTTT
CATQGDRGIPDTQYF
>TRBD1|TRBV18|NA|TRBJ1-1|15
TGTGCCAGCTCACCCCTGGGACAGGGGAACACTGAAGCTTTCTTT
CASSPLGQGNTEAFF
>TRBD1|TRBV27|NA|TRBJ2-3|15
TGTGCCAGCAGAGACCGGGACAGGGTATCAGATACGCAGTATTTT
CASRDRDRVSDTQYF
>NA|TRBV19|NA|TRBJ1-1|13
TGTGCCAGTAGGAGGGGCCAGAACACTGAAGCTTTCTTT
CASRRGQNTEAFF
>NA|TRBV9|NA|TRBJ2-3|14
TGTGCCAGCAGCGTAGTAAGCAGTACAGATACGCAGTATTTT
CASSVVSSTDTQYF
>NA|TRBV15|NA|TRBJ1-1|15
TGTGCCACCAGCAGAGATAGACTGCCGGGCACTGAAGCTTTCTTT
CATSRDRLPGTEAFF
>NA|TRBV3-1/TRBV3-2|NA|TRBJ2-7|13
TGTGCCAGCAGCTTGGCAGGGTTCTACGAGCAGTACTTC
CASSLAGFYEQYF
>NA|TRBV24-1|NA|TRBJ1-2|13
TGTGCCACCAGTGACCCAACGGGGTATGGCTACACCTTC
CATSDPTGYGYTF
>TRBD1|TRBV30|NA|TRBJ2-7|15
TGTGCCTGGAGCGTAGGTTGGACAGGGGACTACGAGCAGTACTTC
CAWSVGWTGDYEQYF
>TRBD2|TRBV3-1/TRBV3-2|NA|TRBJ2-5|19
TGTGCCAGCAGCCAAAATCCAGGACTAGCGGGGGGGCCGCGGGAGACCCAGTACTTC
CASSQNPGLAGGPRETQYF
>NA|TRBV30|NA|TRBJ1-1|11
TGTGCCTGGAATTCCAGGGCCGAAGCTTTCTTT
CAWNSRAEAFF
>TRBD2|TRBV2|NA|TRBJ2-3|15
TGTGCCAGCAGTCCGGGGCCTAGCGGGAGTGATACGCAGTATTTT
CASSPGPSGSDTQYF
>NA|TRBV12-3/TRBV12-4|NA|TRBJ1-1|12
TGTGCCAGCAGGATCCTCGAGGGGGAAGCTTTCTTT
CASRILEGEAFF
>TRBD1|TRBV19|NA|TRBJ2-1|17
TGTGCCAGTAGTAGAGAGACAGGGGGGAGCTCCTACAATGAGCAGTTCTTC
CASSRETGGSSYNEQFF
>TRBD2|TRBV5-1|NA|TRBJ2-7|21
TGCGCCAGCAGCATACCCTCGGGACTAGCGGGGGGCTTCTCGAGCTCCTACGAGCAGTACTTC
CASSIPSGLAGGFSSSYEQYF
>TRBD1|TRBV19|few|TRBJ1-5|15
TGTGCCAGTAGTATAATTTCAGGGGGTAATCAGCCCCAGCATTTT
CASSIISGGNQPQHF
>NA|TRBV9|NA|TRBJ2-2|15
TGTGCCAGCAGCACCCGGACTTCGAACACCGGGGAGCTGTTTTTT
CASSTRTSNTGELFF
>TRBD1|TRBV6-1|NA|TRBJ2-7|15
TGTGCCAGCAGTGACGGGGACAGGGGCTCCTACGAGCAGTACTTC
CASSDGDRGSYEQYF
>NA|TRBV4-1|NA|TRBJ1-6|20
TGCGCCAGCAGCCAAGTAGGTTTTTTCGACGGCGGCTCCTATAATTCACCCCTCCACTTT
CASSQVGFFDGGSYNSPLHF
>TRBD1|TRBV7-9|NA|TRBJ2-1|14
TGTGCCAGCAGCCTCCTGATGGACAGGAATGAGCAGTTCTTC
CASSLLMDRNEQFF
>NA|TRBV5-8|NA|TRBJ2-2|15
TGTGCCAGCAGCTTGCATCCAGGGCGCACCGGGGAGCTGTTTTTT
CASSLHPGRTGELFF
>NA|TRBV4-3|NA|TRBJ2-1|14
TGCGCCAGCAGCCAAGACAGGGGCGACAATGAGCAGTTCTTC
CASSQDRGDNEQFF
>NA|TRBV7-9|once|TRBJ1-1|14
TGTGCCAGCAGCTCCGGGACGGTCTACACTGAAGCTTTCTTT
CASSSGTVYTEAFF
>NA|TRBV4-1|NA|TRBJ2-3|18
TGCGCCAGCAGCCAAGGGGAAAGACGCAGCCCTAGCACAGATACGCAGTATTTT
CASSQGERRSPSTDTQYF
>TRBD1|TRBV29-1|NA|TRBJ1-2|12
TGCAGCGCTGGACAGGGTTTAGGTGGCTACACCTTC
CSAGQGLGGYTF
>TRBD1|TRBV2|NA|TRBJ2-1|15
TGTGCCAGCAGTGAACTCGGGACAGGGACGGATGAGCAGTTCTTC
CASSELGTGTDEQFF
>NA|TRBV15|NA|TRBJ1-4|13
TGTGCCACCAGATTTAGAGATCTGGAAAAACTGTTTTTT
CATRFRDLEKLFF
>TRBD2|TRBV27|NA|TRBJ2-1|18
TGTGCCAGCAGTCCACCCTTCCTACTAGCGGGGACATACAATGAGCAGTTCTTC
CASSPPFLLAGTYNEQFF